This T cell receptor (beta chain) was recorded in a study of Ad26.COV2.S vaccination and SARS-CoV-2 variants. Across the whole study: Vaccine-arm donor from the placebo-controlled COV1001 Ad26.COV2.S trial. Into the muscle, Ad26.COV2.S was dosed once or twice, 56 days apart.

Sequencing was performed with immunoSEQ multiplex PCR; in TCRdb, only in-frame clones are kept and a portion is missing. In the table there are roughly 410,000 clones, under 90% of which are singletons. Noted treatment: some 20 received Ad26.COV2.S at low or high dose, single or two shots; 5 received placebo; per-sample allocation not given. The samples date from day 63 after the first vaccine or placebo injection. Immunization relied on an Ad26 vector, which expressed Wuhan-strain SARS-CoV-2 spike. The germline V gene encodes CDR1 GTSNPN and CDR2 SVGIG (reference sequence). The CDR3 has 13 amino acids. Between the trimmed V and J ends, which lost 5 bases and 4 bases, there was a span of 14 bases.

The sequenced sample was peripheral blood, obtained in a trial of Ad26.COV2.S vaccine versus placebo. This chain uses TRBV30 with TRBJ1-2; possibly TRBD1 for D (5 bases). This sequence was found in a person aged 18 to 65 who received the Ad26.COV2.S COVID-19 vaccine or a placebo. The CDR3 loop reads CAWRTGGSYGYTF. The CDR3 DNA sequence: TGTGCCTGGCGAACGGGGGGTTCCTATGGCTACACCTTC.